What follows are 3 T cell receptor beta chains derived from one specimen sequenced in a study of T cells in Graves' hyperthyroidism and ophthalmopathy. RNA transcripts provided the source from which TCR beta CDR3 regions were amplified. An initial round of RT-PCR targeting the TCR CDR3 relied on the HTBI primer set. TCRdb ran MiXCR on the multiplex PCR reads and lists one entry per CDR3 protein. The data hold about 840,000 distinct CDR3 sequences, with 38% observed a single time. The sequencing sample was made of blood. These receptors originate from a man aged 18 to 29 with Graves' hyperthyroidism.

With regard to this clonotype: This may come from a read error, since a much larger clone is one base off. The chain combines TRBV7-9 with TRBJ1-3; TRBD1 is a possible D gene (6 bases). The CDR3 spans 16 residues. Germline V gene data show CDR1 as SEHNR and CDR2 as FQNEAQ (reference sequence). The CDR3 here is CASSLVKGQYGSTIYF. CDR3 DNA sequence: TGTGCTAGCAGCTTAGTGAAAGGACAGTACGGAAGCACCATATATTTT.

The chain carries TRBV5-1 and TRBJ2-2; 12 bases are a match to TRBD1. The CDR3 has 15 amino acids. Germline CDR1 reads SGHRS; CDR2 reads YFSETQ. V lost 5 bases to trimming and J lost 2 bases; unmatched junction nucleotides: 1. The CDR3 region is CASSGTGGNTGELFF. The CDR3 DNA reads TGCGCCAGCAGTGGGACAGGGGGCAACACCGGGGAGCTGTTTTTT.

V gene TRBV29-1 combines with J gene TRBJ2-7, with TRBD1 matching 9 bases. Germline V gene lookup returns CDR1 SQVTM and CDR2 ANQGSEA. The CDR3 has 12 residues. V shed 7 bases and J 5 bases; nucleotides not matched to a gene: 6. Written as DNA, the CDR3 is TGCAGCGCGTGGGACAGGGACCACGAGCAGTACTTC. It is translated as CSAWDRDHEQYF.